This T cell receptor (delta chain) was captured in a study of γδ T cells in repeated Plasmodium falciparum infection. TCRdb reapplied CATT to the multiplex PCR reads. The table includes 93,000 or so delta-chain clones, approximately 0.92% detected once. For this clone: Its antigen is unidentified. Translating this DNA gives a protein that differs at residue 7 from the TCRdb one, which belongs to a much larger clone; a read error is likely, and the protein shown is this translation.

Study outcomes and limitations: Vgamma9/Vdelta2+ repertoires stayed stably polyclonal over time and infection. Vdelta2-negative gammadelta repertoires, largely Vdelta1+, seemingly showed infection-driven waves of new clonal selection.

The V gene lost 2 bases and the J gene lost 1 base, with 41 bases spanning the gap. The CDR3 extends over 25 amino acids. Germline V gene data show CDR1 as TSWWSYY and CDR2 as QGS. Bulk repertoires came from Vgamma9/Vdelta2+ or Vdelta2-negative gammadelta T cells flow-sorted from PBMC. This TCR came from a pool of human donors (malaria-infected and uninfected, not separated). This rearrangement joins TRDV1 to TRDJ1, with D perhaps given as TRDD2 or TRDD3 (8 bases each). TCRdb gives no J gene; it was assigned here by matching the DNA to germline. Sequenced: gamma-delta T cells from blood. The CDR3 reads CALGEGGFLRDPWGKSTRGTDKLIF. For the CDR3, the DNA is TGTGCTCTTGGGGAAGGGGGCTTCCTACGTGACCCCTGGGGGAAGTCGACCCGAGGCACCGATAAACTCATCTTT.